The rows below give T cell receptor beta chains drawn from one sample of a study of T-cell reconstitution after alpha-beta-depleted transplantation in children. Each CDR3 protein is one row after TCRdb ran MiXCR on the PCR reads. The data hold about 92,000 distinct CDR3 sequences, with 12% observed a single time. The source material was PBMCs from the stem cell graft donor, sampled from the stem cell graft. These receptors came from a human donor who donated a stem cell graft to a child with inherited bone marrow failure. The CDR3 runs from the conserved cysteine through the conserved F or W. The D gene is left open where the match is weak. Clone size is not always given. Where it is, it says once, few, many or a class for expanded clones.

J gene	D gene	V gene	CDR3 length	clone size	CDR3 DNA	CDR3 protein
TRBJ2-4	-	TRBV5-6	15	many	TGTGCCAGCAGCTTAGGACGGGTAGCCAAAAACATTCAGTACTTC	CASSLGRVAKNIQYF
TRBJ1-1	-	TRBV12-3/TRBV12-4	14	once	TGTGCCAGCAGTTTTCAAGGAGCGAACACTGAAGCTTTCTTT	CASSFQGANTEAFF
TRBJ1-5	-	TRBV28	12	-	TGTGCCAGCAGTTTAGGGCCCCAGCCCCAGCATTTT	CASSLGPQPQHF
TRBJ2-1	-	TRBV29-1	12	many	TGCAGCGTTGAGGGGGCAGCGAGTGAGCAGTTCTTC	CSVEGAASEQFF
TRBJ1-1	-	TRBV20-1	15	once	TGCAGTGCTAGATGGCGGGGGGCCCAGAACACTGAAGCTTTCTTT	CSARWRGAQNTEAFF
TRBJ1-2	-	TRBV5-6	14	many	TGTGCCAGCAGTTTTAGGGGCGACAACTATGGCTACACCTTC	CASSFRGDNYGYTF
TRBJ1-1	TRBD1	TRBV11-2	16	many	TGTGCCAGCAGTCCTAACAGGGGCGTAACGAGAACTGAAGCTTTCTTT	CASSPNRGVTRTEAFF
TRBJ2-1	-	TRBV4-2	15	many	TGTGCCAGCAGCCAAATCATCGACTCGGGCGATGAGCAGTTCTTC	CASSQIIDSGDEQFF
TRBJ1-1	-	TRBV7-2	15	few	TGTGCCAGCAGCTTAGAACCAGCCGGGAACACTGAAGCTTTCTTT	CASSLEPAGNTEAFF
TRBJ1-5	-	TRBV29-1	13	many	TGCAGCGTTGAGCAGGGGCCGGGACAGCCCCAGCATTTT	CSVEQGPGQPQHF
TRBJ2-7	-	TRBV7-2	14	few	TGTGCCAGCAGCTTAGACGGCTCCCTTTACGAGCAGTACTTC	CASSLDGSLYEQYF
TRBJ1-2	TRBD1	TRBV5-1	14	-	TGCGCCAGCAGTTCATTACAGGGGACTTATGGCTACACCTTC	CASSSLQGTYGYTF
TRBJ2-7	TRBD2	TRBV11-2	15	many	TGTGCCAGCAGCTTGCCGACTAGCGGTACCTACGAGCAGTACTTC	CASSLPTSGTYEQYF
TRBJ1-2	TRBD1	TRBV28	14	many	TGTGCCAGCAGTTCCGGGACAGGACGCTATGGCTACACCTTC	CASSSGTGRYGYTF
TRBJ2-1	-	TRBV4-2	19	many	TGTGCCAGCAGCCACTCACTAGGCGGATTAGGGAGCTCCTACAATGAGCAGTTCTTC	CASSHSLGGLGSSYNEQFF
TRBJ1-5	TRBD1	TRBV4-3	15	many	TGCGCCAGCAGCCAAGAACAGGGGTTGAATCAGCCCCAGCATTTT	CASSQEQGLNQPQHF
TRBJ2-7	-	TRBV7-2	17	many	TGTGCCAGCAGCTTAGTGGGGGGCTCAACTAGCTCCTACGAGCAGTACTTC	CASSLVGGSTSSYEQYF
TRBJ1-3	-	TRBV10-3	15	many	TGTGCCATCAGTGACCCCGGGATCGCTGGGGGCACCATATATTTT	CAISDPGIAGGTIYF
TRBJ1-5	-	TRBV13	13	-	TGTGCCAGCAGCTTTTACCAAAATCAGCCCCAGCATTTT	CASSFYQNQPQHF
TRBJ2-1	TRBD2	TRBV10-3	14	many	TGTGCCATCAGTGAATCGAGCGGGAGCAATGAGCAGTTCTTC	CAISESSGSNEQFF
TRBJ2-2	-	TRBV7-7	14	many	TGTGCCAGCAGCCTCGACAGGAACACCGGGGAGCTGTTTTTT	CASSLDRNTGELFF
TRBJ2-5	-	TRBV5-1	14	-	TGCGCCAGCAGCTTGGGAGGACAGCAAGAGACCCAGTACTTC	CASSLGGQQETQYF
TRBJ2-6	-	TRBV10-3	15	many	TGTGCCATCAGTGAGGGGTACTCTGGGGCCAACGTCCTGACTTTC	CAISEGYSGANVLTF
TRBJ2-2	-	TRBV25-1	15	many	TGTGCCAGCAGTGAGTCAGGGGCCAACACCGGGGAGCTGTTTTTT	CASSESGANTGELFF
TRBJ2-7	TRBD1	TRBV19	16	few	TGTGCCAGTAGTATTAAACGAAGGGGGCGCGAATACGAGCATTACTTC	CASSIKRRGREYEHYF
TRBJ2-1	-	TRBV29-1	16	many	TGCAGCGTTGAAGATCTTGACGGAAGCTCCTACAATGAGCAGTTCTTC	CSVEDLDGSSYNEQFF